The rows below give T cell receptor beta chains drawn from one sample of a study of T cell responses to AZD1222 COVID-19 vaccine. Clones were read by immunoSEQ multiplex PCR, and TCRdb kept only the in-frame ones, dropping some. The top ten clones hold more than 1.5% of a sample with 100,000 or so clones, 80% to 95% of them seen once. The sample here was peripheral blood, taken on day 0 of AZD1222 vaccination. The receptors here all came from an adult in good health. Each CDR3 is given with its conserved first and last residue. D genes are given only for firm matches.

v_gene	j_gene	d_gene	CDR3aa	CDR3nt
TRBV2	TRBJ1-2	-	CASIREYGYTF	TGTGCCAGCATTCGGGAGTATGGCTACACCTTC
TRBV3-1/TRBV3-2	TRBJ2-5	TRBD1	CASSPGTGLRLVVSQETQYF	TGTGCCAGCAGCCCCGGGACAGGGTTACGTCTAGTCGTTTCGCAAGAGACCCAGTACTTC
TRBV25-1	TRBJ1-3	TRBD1	CASSETGAGNTIYF	TGTGCCAGCAGTGAGACAGGGGCTGGAAACACCATATATTTT
TRBV18	TRBJ2-5	-	CASSPGPLETQYF	TGTGCCAGCTCCCCGGGACCATTAGAGACCCAGTACTTC
TRBV21-1	TRBJ2-7	-	CASSTMTGGPYEQYF	TGTGCCAGCAGCACTATGACAGGGGGGCCATACGAGCAGTACTTC
TRBV20-1	TRBJ2-7	-	CSARPSYEQYF	TGCAGTGCTAGACCGTCCTACGAGCAGTACTTC
TRBV20-1	TRBJ1-2	-	CSASLPGDYGYTF	TGCAGTGCTAGTCTACCAGGGGACTATGGCTACACCTTC
TRBV28	TRBJ2-1	TRBD2	CASSDPGLAGNEQFF	TGTGCCAGCAGTGACCCGGGACTAGCGGGAAATGAGCAGTTCTTC
TRBV24-1	TRBJ1-5	-	CATSDLQRYRVVNQPQHF	TGTGCCACCAGTGATTTGCAGAGGTACAGGGTTGTCAATCAGCCCCAGCATTTT
TRBV21-1	TRBJ2-2	-	CASSKVGLEPNTGELFF	TGTGCCAGCAGCAAAGTGGGACTAGAACCGAACACCGGGGAGCTGTTTTTT
TRBV3-1/TRBV3-2	TRBJ2-3	-	CASSPDILRTDTQYF	TGTGCCAGCAGCCCCGACATCCTACGCACAGATACGCAGTATTTT
TRBV7-8	TRBJ1-5	-	CASSLKGPSNQPQHF	TGTGCCAGCAGCTTAAAAGGTCCTAGCAATCAGCCCCAGCATTTT
TRBV28	TRBJ1-3	-	CASSLSRDAGNTIYF	TGTGCCAGCAGTTTAAGCAGGGACGCTGGAAACACCATATATTTT
TRBV15	TRBJ2-7	TRBD1	CATSSGWGQGAVEQYF	TGTGCCACCAGCTCGGGATGGGGACAGGGGGCTGTCGAGCAGTACTTC
TRBV4-2	TRBJ1-2	-	CASSQEWRQPYGYTF	TGTGCCAGCAGCCAAGAGTGGCGACAGCCCTATGGCTACACCTTC
TRBV5-6	TRBJ2-7	TRBD1	CASSLGTGSSEQYF	TGTGCCAGCAGCCTAGGGACAGGGAGTAGCGAGCAGTACTTC
TRBV13	TRBJ2-7	TRBD2	CASNIASGSEQYF	TGTGCCAGCAATATTGCTAGCGGGAGCGAGCAGTACTTC
TRBV15	TRBJ2-5	TRBD2	CATSSHGTSGSQYQETQYF	TGTGCCACCAGCAGCCACGGGACTAGCGGGTCCCAATACCAAGAGACCCAGTACTTC
TRBV7-3	TRBJ2-1	-	CASSLTYATGLHNEQFF	TGTGCCAGCAGCTTAACGTATGCGACAGGACTTCACAATGAGCAGTTCTTC
TRBV5-4	TRBJ1-2	-	CASSAVGGYGYTF	TGTGCCAGCAGCGCGGTCGGGGGGTATGGCTACACCTTC
TRBV2	TRBJ2-3	TRBD1	CASMGGTGSRSADTQYF	TGTGCCAGCATGGGGGGGACAGGGAGCCGCAGCGCAGATACGCAGTATTTT
TRBV28	TRBJ1-2	-	CASLPGEAYGYTF	TGTGCCAGCCTTCCAGGGGAAGCCTATGGCTACACCTTC